Listed here is a single TCR beta chain. Its antigen remains unknown. This CDR3 is 13 amino acids long. Per the germline V gene, CDR1 is MNHEY and CDR2 is SVGAGI. The V and J ends lost 6 bases and 2 bases respectively, with 8 bases between them. The entry originates in a study of T cell responses to AZD1222 COVID-19 vaccine. Overall study findings and caveats: Only 5 or 6 individuals given AZD1222 were seropositive at baseline.

Generated by immunoSEQ multiplex PCR, the TCRdb table keeps only in-frame clones and is missing some. The data show about 130,000 clones, 93% seen once. This sequence was found in an adult in good health. This sample comprised peripheral blood, obtained on day 0 of AZD1222 vaccination. The J gene is TRBJ2-1, the V gene TRBV6-5, with D unclear. The CDR3: CASRVLAYNEQFF. Written as DNA, the CDR3 is TGTGCCAGCAGAGTATTAGCCTACAATGAGCAGTTCTTC.